Following are 21 T cell receptor beta chains from one sample sequenced in a study of tumor and adjacent non-tumor tissue in lung cancer. This sample's RNA came from whole unsorted tissue. This non-tumor lung sample came from over 3 cm beyond the tumor edge. A modified ARM-PCR protocol with three rounds of nested PCR amplified TCRbeta. TCRdb reprocessed the multiplex PCR reads via MiXCR and lists one record per CDR3 protein. Of 80,000 to 100,000 distinct CDR3 sequences in the sample, roughly 80% are singletons; the top ten hold more than 25%. What was sequenced was distant non-tumor lung tissue. Receptors originate from a man between 60 and 70 years old with small cell lung cancer.

Worth noting for this clonotype: The conserved phenylalanine or tryptophan is not found at the CDR3 terminus, so this likely reflects a read error. The limits of the CDR3 on the DNA are not certain, so only TCRdb's listed CDR3 is given. The chain links TRBV6-1 to TRBJ2-7; the table calls TRBD2, which could not be checked here. Looked up from germline, CDR1 is MNHNS and CDR2 is SASEGT. The CDR3 is made up of 14 amino acids, end residues included. The CDR3: CASSETSGSYEQYS.

This chain links TRBV14 with TRBJ2-3; D may be TRBD2 (5 bases). Germline values: CDR1 SGHDN, CDR2 FVKESK. The CDR3 covers 17 residues. The V end was cut by 2 bases, the J end by 3 bases, with 18 bases between. CDR3 sequence: CASSQYRGYRGTDTQYF. The CDR3 coding sequence is TGTGCCAGCAGCCAATACCGCGGCTACCGAGGGACAGATACGCAGTATTTT.

This clonotype turned up a few times. A much bigger clone sits one base away, suggesting this may be a read error. V gene TRBV7-9 combines with J gene TRBJ2-4, with D uncertain. Looked up from germline, CDR1 is SEHNR and CDR2 is FQNEAQ (reference sequence). This CDR3 has 15 amino acids. V gave up 4 bases and J gave up 2 bases, with 12 bases separating them. The chain's CDR3 is CASSSSILTKNIQYF. The CDR3, as DNA: TGTGCCAGCAGCTCTTCGATCCTAACCAAAAACATTCAGTACTTC.

This clonotype has a single count. Sequence at one end of the junction differs from germline and may be a read error. This chain links TRBV6-5 with TRBJ2-1; 7 nucleotides agree with TRBD2. CDR3 length: 17 amino acids. Germline values: CDR1 MNHEY, CDR2 SVGAGI. As DNA, the CDR3 is TGTGCCAGCAGTTACTCAATCTGGGGACTAACGGACAATGAGCAGTCCTTC. It is translated as CASSYSIWGLTDNEQSF.

This clonotype was counted once. One end of the junction is discordant with germline, which a read error may explain. CDR3 residues: CASSLPGRDHAEHFF. CDR3 DNA: TGTGCCAGTAGCTTACCGGGACGGGATCACGCTGAGCACTTCTTC. The V gene is TRBV11-2, the J gene TRBJ2-1; D may match TRBD1 or TRBD2 (5 bases each). CDR3 length: 15 residues. Per the germline V gene, CDR1 is SGHAT and CDR2 is FQNNGV.

Concerning this clonotype: The junction does not match germline at one end; this may be a read error. The rearrangement joins TRBV11-2 to TRBJ2-5, with 12 nucleotides matching TRBD2. Per the germline V gene, CDR1 is SGHAT and CDR2 is FQNNGV. This CDR3 is built from 16 residues. In DNA, the CDR3 is TGTGCCAACAGCTCCCTGCTACTAGCGGGAGGTGAGACCCAGTACTTC. Protein product: CANSSLLLAGGETQYF. Based on the CDR3 plus reference TRBV11-2 and TRBJ2-5, the full variable domain is EAGVAQSPRYKIIEKRQSVAFWCNPISGHATLYWYQQILGQGPKLLIQFQNNGVVDDSQLPKDRFSAERLKGVDSTLKIQPAKLEDSAVYLCANSSLLLAGGETQYFGPGTRLLVL.

Notes on this clonotype: Mismatch with germline at one junction end may stem from a read error. The rearrangement joins TRBV7-3 to TRBJ2-1, with D unresolved. CDR3 length equals 16 residues. Per the germline V gene, CDR1 is SGHTA and CDR2 is FQGTGA. The CDR3 nucleotides read TGTGCCAGCAGCTTAGAAACTCGGAGTTCCTACAATGAGCTGTTCTTC. Amino acid sequence: CASSLETRSSYNELFF.

Worth noting for this clonotype: An end of the junction does not agree with germline; a read error may underlie this. V usage is TRBV11-3 and J usage is TRBJ2-1, with D possibly TRBD2 on 6 matching bases. This CDR3 contains 14 residues. CDR1 is SGHNT, CDR2 YENEEA, per germline. CDR3 loop: CARSLTGGYNEQFF. Here the CDR3 DNA reads TGTGCCAGGAGCTTGACCGGAGGGTACAATGAGCAGTTCTTC. The variable domain in full, completed from reference TRBV11-3 and TRBJ2-1, reads EAGVVQSPRYKIIEKKQPVAFWCNPISGHNTLYWYLQNLGQGPELLIRYENEEAVDDSQLPKDRFSAERLKGVDSTLKIQPAELGDSAVYLCARSLTGGYNEQFFGPGTRLTVL.

As for this clonotype: Mismatch with germline at one junction end may stem from a read error. V usage is TRBV6-1 and J usage is TRBJ2-7; 7 nucleotides line up with TRBD1. The germline V gene has CDR1 MNHNS and CDR2 SASEGT. The CDR3 has 15 amino acids. CDR3 sequence: CASSGQAFCSYEQYF. The CDR3 coding sequence is TGTGCTAGCAGTGGACAGGCCTTCTGCTCCTACGAGCAGTACTTC.

A few counts support this clonotype. As the CDR3 is not closed by the conserved phenylalanine or tryptophan, this likely results from a read error. The chain has TRBV29-1 and TRBJ2-5, with 9 positions matching TRBD2. V gave up 1 base and J gave up 5 bases; unmatched junction bases: 8. Germline lookup yields CDR1 SQVTM and CDR2 ANQGSEA. This CDR3 has 15 residues. CDR3 bases: TGCAGCGTTGAAGGAGTAGCGGGAGAAGATGAGACCCAGTACCTC. This sequence encodes CSVEGVAGEDETQYL.

Concerning this clonotype: One base away lies a much larger clone, so this may be a sequencing read error. This rearrangement joins TRBV11-2 to TRBJ1-6; D call uncertain. There are 12 residues in the CDR3. Germline loops: CDR1 SGHAT, CDR2 FQNNGV. Trimming cost V 1 base and J 16 bases, with 11 bases left between them. The CDR3 spells CASSLVHEELHF. CDR3 in DNA: TGTGCCAGCAGCTTAGTCCACGAGGAACTCCACTTT.

Remarks on this clonotype: This is likely a read error, given that the CDR3 carries no conserved phenylalanine or tryptophan at its end. The rearrangement joins TRBV4-2 to TRBJ2-2; D is ambiguous. The length of the CDR3 is 16 residues. V gave up 4 bases and J gave up 6 bases, with 18 bases separating them. Germline V gene sequence: CDR1 LGHNA, CDR2 YNFKEQ. Written as DNA, the CDR3 is TGTGCCAGCAGCCGGGATAGAGGAGTCGCTGCCGGGGAGCTGTTTCTT. Translating gives CASSRDRGVAAGELFL.

Of note for this clonotype: Sequence at one end of the junction differs from germline and may be a read error. The rearrangement links TRBV4-2 to TRBJ2-5; D tentatively fits TRBD1 or TRBD2 (5 bases each). Germline-derived CDR1 and CDR2 are LGHNA and YNFKEQ. The CDR3 length is 14 residues. The CDR3 bases are TGTACCAGCAGCCAAGGGTGGGGGCAAGAGACCCAGTACTTC. As protein: CTSSQGWGQETQYF.

The chain couples TRBV29-1 to TRBJ2-5; D is possibly TRBD2 (6 bases). The CDR3 is 15 amino acids. The germline CDR1 and CDR2 sequences are SQVTM and ANQGSEA. V lost 7 bases to trimming and J lost 9 bases, with 27 bases between them. The CDR3 loop is CSAGHSNNRREPQYF. The CDR3 DNA sequence: TGCAGCGCAGGGCACAGCAATAACAGGAGGGAGCCCCAGTACTTC.

Many counts were recorded for this clonotype. The rearrangement joins TRBV12-3 or TRBV12-4 to TRBJ2-1, with D tentatively TRBD1 (5 bases). This CDR3 has 13 residues. V shed 6 bases and J shed 6 bases, with 12 bases lying between them. DNA of the CDR3: TGTGCCAGCAGCCCCTCCACAGGCAATGAGCAGTTCTTC. It is translated as CASSPSTGNEQFF.

A remark on this clonotype: Relative to the germline gene, one junction end is altered; a read error may explain this. The chain carries TRBV12-3 or TRBV12-4 and TRBJ2-2; 7 nucleotides align to TRBD2. The CDR3 contains 16 residues. The CDR3 here is CDSNFWRGSNTGELFF. CDR3 coding DNA: TGTGACAGCAATTTTTGGCGGGGGTCGAACACCGGGGAGCTGTTTTTT.

In this sample, this clonotype turned up a few times. V is TRBV5-1 and J is TRBJ2-1; perhaps TRBD2 as D (5 bases). Germline CDR1 reads SGHRS; CDR2 reads YFSETQ. The CDR3 is 14 amino acids. Trimming shortened V by 0 bases and J by 7 bases, and 11 bases separated the two germline ends. CDR3 DNA: TGCGCCAGCAGCTTGGGGAGACGGGGAAATGAGCAGTTCTTC. This sequence encodes CASSLGRRGNEQFF.

V and J are TRBV10-1 and TRBJ2-7; weak D call: TRBD2 (6 bases). The CDR3 runs to 14 residues. CDR1 is WNHNN, CDR2 SYGVQD, per germline (reference sequence). The germline V and J ends were trimmed by 4 bases and 5 bases, with 15 bases remaining between them. CDR3 amino acids: CASSGGGSPHEQYV. As DNA, the CDR3 is TGCGCCAGCAGTGGAGGAGGGAGCCCCCACGAGCAGTACGTC.

About this clonotype itself: The CDR3 carries no conserved terminal phenylalanine or tryptophan, so it likely arises from a read error. This chain joins TRBV29-1 and TRBJ2-5; 8 bases map to TRBD2. Trimming took 7 bases from V and 4 from J; bases not matched to a gene: 14. Germline V gene sequence: CDR1 SQVTM, CDR2 ANQGSEA. This CDR3 is 15 amino acids long. DNA of the CDR3: TGCAGCGCTGTCAACGGGGGGGAGTTCGGAGAGACCCAGTACATC. Amino acid sequence: CSAVNGGEFGETQYI.

As to this clonotype: Relative to the germline gene, one junction end is altered; a read error may explain this. The chain uses TRBV7-8 and TRBJ2-3, with a possible D match to TRBD1 (5 bases). The CDR3 loop spans 16 amino acids. Germline CDR1 SGHVS, CDR2 FQNEAQ. CDR3: CACSYGASVNADTQYF. In nucleotides, the CDR3 is TGTGCCTGCAGCTATGGGGCCAGCGTGAACGCAGATACGCAGTATTTT.

Points on this clonotype: Germline is not matched at one junction end, which may reflect a read error. The gene calls are TRBV5-4 and TRBJ1-5, with 7 bases fitting TRBD1. The CDR3 covers 14 residues. Germline CDR1 and CDR2: SGHNT and YYREEE (reference sequence). DNA of the CDR3: TGTGCCAGCAGCTTGGGAGGGGGCAATCAGCCCCAGCGTTTT. This codes for CASSLGGGNQPQRF.